This TCR beta chain was documented in a study of Graves' ophthalmopathy and Graves' hyperthyroidism. RNA served as the template for amplifying TCR beta CDR3 regions. Amplification began with first-round RT-PCR using HTBI primers, then second-round multiplex PCR was performed. From the multiplex PCR reads, TCRdb called clonotypes with MiXCR, one entry per CDR3 protein. The table shows about 660,000 distinct CDR3 sequences, with approximately 39% occurring only once. Study-wide points: In blood appeared most of the expanded thyroid clonotypes whose frequency exceeded 0.001. Stable hyperthyroidism and ophthalmopathy were told apart by a 13-signature model, which achieved 87.88% sensitivity and over 65% specificity.

About this clonotype: As yet, its antigen is unknown.

This clonotype was obtained from an adult man with Graves' ophthalmopathy. Sequencing was performed on peripheral blood.

This CDR3 reads CAWSVSRWRDEQYF. For the CDR3, the DNA is TGTGCCTGGAGTGTAAGCAGGTGGAGAGACGAGCAGTACTTC. The J gene is TRBJ2-7, the V gene TRBV19, with D hard to call. Germline V gene lookup returns CDR1 LNHDA and CDR2 SQIVND (reference sequence). The V gene lost 11 bases and the J gene lost 5 bases, with 22 bases spanning the gap. The CDR3 contains 14 residues.